The 5 T cell receptor beta chains listed next were all sequenced from one sample in a study of shared clonotypes between healthy human individuals (dated by TCRdb to the early 2020s). Libraries were built with the immunoSEQ multiplex PCR assay. TCRdb provides this immuneACCESS table in a form limited to in-frame rearrangements. Some clones are lacking; in checked studies, under half of them reflect an unresolved V gene, and why the rest are absent is not known. Here the sample has some 240,000 clones; 50% to 80% occur a single time. The ten largest clones capture approximately 10% of the sample. The sequencing sample was made of memory CD4+ T cells sorted from blood. The cell subset or site label, read with the paper, signifies: CD45RA-negative fraction. The receptors stem from a man aged 25 to 45 in good health.

This chain joins TRBV5-1 and TRBJ2-7, with TRBD2 identical over 9 bases. The V gene end was trimmed by 0 bases and the J gene end by 2 bases; junction bases not matched to a gene: 3. Germline V CDR1 and CDR2: SGHRS, YFSETQ. The CDR3 spans 15 residues. CDR3 in amino acids: CASSLVIAGAYEQYF. The DNA for the CDR3 is TGCGCCAGCAGCTTGGTGATAGCGGGAGCCTACGAGCAGTACTTC.

This clone was picked up many times. The chain is built from TRBV7-9 and TRBJ2-1; D gene unclear. Germline CDR1 SEHNR, CDR2 FQNEAQ (reference sequence). V dropped 3 bases and J dropped 15 bases, with 9 bases sitting between them. CDR3 length equals 10 residues. The CDR3 loop is CASSFLLGFF. The CDR3 nucleotides are TGTGCCAGCAGCTTTTTACTGGGGTTCTTC.

This clone showed up just a few times. The genes are TRBV14 and TRBJ1-1, with a possible D match to TRBD1 (5 bases). Trimming stripped 3 bases from V and 0 bases from J, with 11 bases between. Germline assignment: CDR1 SGHDN and CDR2 FVKESK. The CDR3 length is 15 residues. CDR3 sequence: CASSQYRSLNTEAFF. In DNA form, the CDR3 reads TGTGCCAGCAGCCAGTACAGGAGCCTGAACACTGAAGCTTTCTTT.

V and J are TRBV18 and TRBJ1-4; 9 positions agree with TRBD1. Trimming removed 3 bases from V and 7 bases from J; junction bases left unmatched: 3. CDR1 KGHSH and CDR2 LQKENI come from the germline V gene. The CDR3 runs 14 residues. This CDR3 is CASSPGTGPEKLFF. The CDR3 DNA is TGTGCCAGCTCACCCGGGACAGGGCCTGAAAAACTGTTTTTT.

The rearrangement uses TRBV11-2 and TRBJ2-7; a weak D match, TRBD2 (6 bases). V shed 2 bases and J shed 2 bases, with 13 bases lying between them. Germline values: CDR1 SGHAT, CDR2 FQNNGV. This CDR3 spans 15 amino acids. CDR3 loop: CASSLTGAVPYEQYF. In DNA form, the CDR3 reads TGTGCCAGCAGCTTAACGGGAGCAGTCCCCTACGAGCAGTACTTC.